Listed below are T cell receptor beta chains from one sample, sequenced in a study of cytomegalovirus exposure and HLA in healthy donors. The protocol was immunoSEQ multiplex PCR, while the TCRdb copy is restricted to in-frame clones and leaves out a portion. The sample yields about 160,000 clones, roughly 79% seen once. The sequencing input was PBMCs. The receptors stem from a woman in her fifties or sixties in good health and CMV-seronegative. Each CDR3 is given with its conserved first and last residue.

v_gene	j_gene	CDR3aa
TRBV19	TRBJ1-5	CASSFLYQPQHF
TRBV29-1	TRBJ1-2	CSVDHGTYGYTF
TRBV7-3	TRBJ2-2	CASSLDGGGGELFF
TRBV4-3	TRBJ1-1	CASSLGQEVTEAFF
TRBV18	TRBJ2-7	CASSPTGTYEQYF
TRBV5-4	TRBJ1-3	CASSFYGLNTIYF
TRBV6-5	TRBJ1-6	CASSYSENSPLHF
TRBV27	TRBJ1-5	CASQRQGSSQPQHF
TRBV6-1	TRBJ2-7	CASSFRGEAYEQYF
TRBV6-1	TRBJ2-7	CASSEAQGSYEQYF
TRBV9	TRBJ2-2	CASSVRPSTSGRNTGELFF
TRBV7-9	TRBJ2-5	CASNRAGAAQETQYF
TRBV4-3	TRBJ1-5	CASSHDAGQLNQPQHF
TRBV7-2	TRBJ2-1	CASSYSGTRYNEQFF
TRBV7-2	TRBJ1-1	CASSSDRPSPFF
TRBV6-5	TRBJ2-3	CASSYSGSRDTQYF
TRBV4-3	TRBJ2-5	CASSQEGPGGQETQYF
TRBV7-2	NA	CASSFAGTSVYEQYF
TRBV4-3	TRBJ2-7	CASSPRQGAYEQYF
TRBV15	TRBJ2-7	CATSRDVAAGGYEQYF
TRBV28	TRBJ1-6	CATTGRGSNSPLHF
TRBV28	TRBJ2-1	CASSSQLAGEEFF
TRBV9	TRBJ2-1	CASSVFWASSYNEQFF
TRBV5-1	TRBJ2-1	CASSAGLARAVKEQFF
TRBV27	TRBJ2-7	CASSVGDSYEQYF
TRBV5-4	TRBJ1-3	CASRPQSSGNTIYF
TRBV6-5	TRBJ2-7	CASRRPGLADEQYF
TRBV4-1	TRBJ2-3	CASSQDPGEGVFDTQYF
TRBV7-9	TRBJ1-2	CASSLYPRKYGYTF
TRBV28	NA	CASRYNYEQYF
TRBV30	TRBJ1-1	CAWSAEGQGTEAFF
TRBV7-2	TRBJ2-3	CASSLPQFDTQYF
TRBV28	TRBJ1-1	CASSLRTGRNTEAFF
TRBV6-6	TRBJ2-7	CASSYAGESYEQYF
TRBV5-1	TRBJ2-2	CASSFSGELFF
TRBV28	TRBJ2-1	CASTEPSGNYNEQFF
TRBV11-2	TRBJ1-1	CASSLDDRVLNEAFF
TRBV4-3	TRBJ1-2	CASSHPSEGRTNYGYTF
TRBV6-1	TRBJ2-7	CASNVRDSYEQYF
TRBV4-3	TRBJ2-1	CASSQDRASEQFF
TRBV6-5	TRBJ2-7	CASSSGTPVYEQYF
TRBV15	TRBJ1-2	CATSRGGNYGYTF
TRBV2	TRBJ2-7	CASSLTVAGAYEQYF
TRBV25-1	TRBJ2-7	CASSDGSNEQYF
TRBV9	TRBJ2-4	CASSDGIQGDIQYF
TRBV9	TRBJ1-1	CASSVIGEDTEAFF
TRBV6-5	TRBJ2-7	CASSSIGLGLYEQYF
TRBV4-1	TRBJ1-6	CASSQGSYNSPLHF
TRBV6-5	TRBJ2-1	CASSRVPRDEQFF
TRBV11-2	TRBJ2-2	CASSTRTGTGHTGELFF
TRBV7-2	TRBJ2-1	CASSLARGGASVFYEQFF
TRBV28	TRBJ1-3	CASSPASRTGNTIYF
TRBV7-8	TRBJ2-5	CASSLGQIIGETQYF
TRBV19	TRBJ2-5	CASSPNGETQYF
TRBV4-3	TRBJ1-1	CASSQDMRSRAFF